The source of this T cell receptor (beta chain) is a study of read filtering for tumor transcriptome and immune sequencing. Study-level background: DNase treatment preceded whole-transcriptome library preparation. Broader study findings: IR-seq captured clonotypes deeper and more reliably than RNA-seq.

This clonotype was observed at least ten times. Its antigen remains unknown. Molecular barcoded adaptors covering alpha/delta and beta/gamma chains were used on 400 ng RNA. TCRdb reanalysed the reads using MiXCR and keeps one entry per CDR3 protein. The table records 100,000 to 150,000 distinct CDR3 sequences, about 13% of them present only once. Germline lookup yields CDR1 DFQATT and CDR2 SNEGSKA (reference sequence). J lost 4 bases, V lost 2 bases, and 7 bases had no gene match. The CDR3 spans 14 residues. Sample: a population of CD138-negative cells sorted from bone marrow. The sequence came from a donor at least 40 years old with multiple myeloma. The chain couples TRBV20-1 to TRBJ1-1, with 7 nucleotides matching TRBD1. The CDR3 region has the DNA TGCAGTGCTAGACCTACGACAGGGCGCACTGAAGCTTTCTTT. Translation: CSARPTTGRTEAFF.